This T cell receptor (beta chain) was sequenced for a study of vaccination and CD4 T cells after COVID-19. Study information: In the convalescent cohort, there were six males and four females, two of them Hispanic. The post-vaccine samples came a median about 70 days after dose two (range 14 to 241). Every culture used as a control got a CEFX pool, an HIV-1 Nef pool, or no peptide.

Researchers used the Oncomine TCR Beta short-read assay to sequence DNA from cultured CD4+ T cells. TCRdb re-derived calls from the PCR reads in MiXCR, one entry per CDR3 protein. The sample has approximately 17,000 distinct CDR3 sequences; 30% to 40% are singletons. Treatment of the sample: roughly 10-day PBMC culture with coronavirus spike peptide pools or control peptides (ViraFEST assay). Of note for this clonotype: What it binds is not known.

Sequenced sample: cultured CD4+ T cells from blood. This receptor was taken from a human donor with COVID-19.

CDR3 amino acids: CASSQGSRVAEAFF. Here the CDR3 DNA reads TGTGCCAGCAGCCAAGGGTCCAGAGTGGCTGAAGCTTTCTTT. The rearrangement joins TRBV14 to TRBJ1-1; no clear D. Germline CDR1 and CDR2: SGHDN and FVKESK. V lost 1 base and J 6 bases, leaving 12 bases between the germline ends. CDR3 length: 14 residues. Filled out from reference TRBV14 and TRBJ1-1, the complete variable domain reads EAGVTQFPSHSVIEKGQTVTLRCDPISGHDNLYWYRRVMGKEIKFLLHFVKESKQDESGMPNNRFLAERTGGTYSTLKVQPAELEDSGVYFCASSQGSRVAEAFFGQGTRLTVV.